These T cell receptor beta chains were read from a single sample in a study of cytomegalovirus exposure and HLA in healthy donors. Measured with immunoSEQ multiplex PCR; TCRdb has only the in-frame clones, and not every one. The sample shows 150,000 to 200,000 clones, about 80% of them seen only once. The sample comprised PBMCs. The source of these receptors is a man aged 30 to 39 in good health and CMV-seronegative. The CDR3 runs from the conserved cysteine through the conserved F or W. Each record gives: clone size, V gene, D gene, J gene, CDR3 protein, CDR3 DNA. A D gene is named only where the DNA matches it firmly. For some rows the clone size is stated as once, few or many, or as a class when expanded; others skip it.

once	TRBV19	-	TRBJ1-1	CASSIDRMNTEAFF	TGTGCCAGTAGTATAGACAGGATGAACACTGAAGCTTTCTTT
-	TRBV6-1	TRBD1	TRBJ1-4	CASKEGQDLEKLFF	TGTGCCAGCAAAGAGGGACAGGACCTTGAAAAACTGTTTTTT
-	TRBV30	-	TRBJ1-1	CAWSVGGGTEAFF	TGTGCCTGGAGTGTGGGGGGGGGCACTGAAGCTTTCTTT
once	TRBV27	-	TRBJ1-5	CASGRRGNQPQHF	TGTGCCAGTGGCCGCAGGGGCAATCAGCCCCAGCATTTT
-	TRBV11-2	-	TRBJ1-3	CASSFNRQISGNTIYF	TGTGCCAGCAGCTTTAATCGACAGATCTCTGGAAACACCATATATTTT
-	TRBV10-3	TRBD1	TRBJ1-1	CAISDLTGGATEAFF	TGTGCCATCAGTGACCTGACAGGGGGAGCCACTGAAGCTTTCTTT
-	TRBV7-9	TRBD2	TRBJ2-7	CASSSTGSGGPYEQYF	TGTGCCAGCAGTTCAACAGGGAGCGGGGGTCCGTACGAGCAGTACTTC
-	TRBV21-1	-	TRBJ2-7	CASSSRDRRFSYEQYF	TGTGCCAGCAGCAGCCGGGACAGGAGATTCTCCTACGAGCAGTACTTC
-	TRBV27	-	TRBJ2-7	CASSRTSGSWEQYF	TGTGCCAGCAGTAGAACCTCGGGGAGCTGGGAGCAGTACTTC
few	TRBV29-1	-	TRBJ2-5	CSVHLETQYF	TGCAGCGTCCATTTGGAGACCCAGTACTTC
-	TRBV28	TRBD1	TRBJ1-2	CASSPRAGGGYTF	TGTGCCAGCAGTCCCCGGGCAGGGGGAGGCTACACCTTC
-	TRBV6-1	TRBD2	TRBJ2-2	CASSEGGGAGELFF	TGTGCCAGCAGTGAAGGCGGGGGGGCCGGGGAGCTGTTTTTT
-	TRBV5-1	-	TRBJ2-3	CASSLAGQGSPDTQYF	TGCGCCAGCAGCTTGGCCGGGCAGGGGTCCCCAGATACGCAGTATTTT
-	TRBV10-3	-	TRBJ2-5	CAISAVGGYQETQYF	TGTGCCATCAGTGCCGTAGGCGGGTACCAAGAGACCCAGTACTTC
-	TRBV5-6	TRBD1	TRBJ2-5	CASSLGQGRETQYF	TGTGCCAGCAGCCTAGGACAGGGGCGAGAGACCCAGTACTTC
-	TRBV18	-	TRBJ1-4	CASSPESEKLFF	TGTGCCAGCTCACCCGAGTCTGAAAAACTGTTTTTT
-	TRBV5-6	-	TRBJ2-3	CASSLEEAQYF	TGTGCCAGCAGCTTGGAGGAGGCGCAGTATTTT
-	TRBV13	TRBD1	TRBJ2-5	CASSRGQSMGQYF	TGTGCCAGCAGCCGGGGACAGTCGATGGGGCAGTACTTC
-	TRBV27	TRBD1	TRBJ2-7	CASSPYGTVYEQYF	TGTGCCAGCAGTCCCTATGGGACAGTATACGAGCAGTACTTC
once	TRBV28	TRBD1	TRBJ1-3	CASSPTGAYGNTIYF	TGTGCCAGCAGTCCCACAGGGGCATACGGAAACACCATATATTTT
-	TRBV15	-	TRBJ2-7	CATSRQTGRSYEQYF	TGTGCCACCAGCAGACAGACAGGTCGGTCCTACGAGCAGTACTTC
-	TRBV29-1	TRBD1	TRBJ2-1	CSVVVGQAGEQFF	TGCAGCGTTGTCGTTGGACAGGCGGGTGAGCAGTTCTTC
few	TRBV7-6	-	TRBJ2-7	CASSPDRLYEQYF	TGTGCCAGCAGCCCGGACAGACTCTACGAGCAGTACTTC
-	TRBV7-8	-	TRBJ2-7	CASSLALADEQYF	TGTGCCAGCAGCTTAGCGCTAGCAGACGAGCAGTACTTC
-	TRBV5-6	TRBD2	TRBJ2-1	CASSVLAGPSSYNEQFF	TGTGCCAGCAGCGTCTTAGCGGGACCAAGCTCCTACAATGAGCAGTTCTTC
-	TRBV28	-	TRBJ1-3	CASNKKGLGNTIYF	TGTGCCAGCAACAAAAAGGGGCTCGGAAACACCATATATTTT
-	TRBV6-1	TRBD1	TRBJ1-2	CASTSTGVGNYGYTF	TGTGCCAGCACCTCCACAGGGGTCGGGAACTATGGCTACACCTTC
-	TRBV5-1	TRBD2	TRBJ2-3	CASSNRWGGTTDTQYF	TGCGCCAGCAGCAACCGGTGGGGGGGGACCACAGATACGCAGTATTTT
-	TRBV28	-	TRBJ1-5	CASSLSVRGQPQHF	TGTGCCAGCAGTTTATCGGTCCGGGGTCAGCCCCAGCATTTT
-	TRBV5-6	-	TRBJ2-5	CASSSPPGSPLETQYF	TGTGCCAGCAGCTCTCCCCCGGGGTCCCCTCTGGAGACCCAGTACTTC
-	TRBV19	-	TRBJ2-1	CASSIGRVNEQFF	TGTGCCAGTAGTATAGGGAGGGTCAATGAGCAGTTCTTC